These T cell receptor beta chains were read from a single sample in a study of regulatory T cells in long-lasting Graves disease. One entry per CDR3 protein results from TCRdb running MiXCR on the multiplex PCR reads. The sample holds approximately 400,000 distinct CDR3 sequences, around 16% seen once. Sequenced here: peripheral blood mononuclear cells (PBMCs), sampled at new diagnosis, from a patient treated with antithyroid drugs. These receptors came from a female donor with Graves disease. Each CDR3 is given with its conserved first and last residue. Fields, in order: J gene, D gene, V gene, clone size, CDR3 DNA, CDR3 protein. The D gene is left open where the match is weak. Where a row states a size, it is once, few, many or the class of an expanded clone; other rows omit it.

TRBJ1-4,.,TRBV2,.,TGTGCCAGCTCCCCTCGTTCAGGGCGTAATGAAAAACTGTTTTTT,CASSPRSGRNEKLFF
TRBJ2-3,.,TRBV12-3/TRBV12-4,many,TGTGCCAGCAGTTCATCAGGGTTCGCAGATACGCAGTATTTT,CASSSSGFADTQYF
TRBJ2-7,TRBD1,TRBV2,many,TGTGCCAGCAGAACGGGACAGGGACGGTACGAGCAGTACTTC,CASRTGQGRYEQYF
TRBJ2-7,.,TRBV13,many,TGTGCCAGCAGCGAGACGGGGCCGAGCTCCTACGAGCAGTACTTC,CASSETGPSSYEQYF
TRBJ2-3,.,TRBV7-9,.,TGTGCCAGCAGCTTAGACGGGAGAAGCACAGATACGCAGTATTTT,CASSLDGRSTDTQYF
TRBJ2-7,TRBD1,TRBV28,many,TGTGCCAGCAGTTCTACAGGGGCCGGCTACGAGCAGTACTTC,CASSSTGAGYEQYF
TRBJ1-2,.,TRBV12-3/TRBV12-4,many,TGTGCCAGCAGTTTGGACAGACCCTATGGCTACACCTTC,CASSLDRPYGYTF
TRBJ1-2,.,TRBV19,.,TGTGCCAGTAGTAGATATGGCTACACCTTC,CASSRYGYTF
TRBJ1-2,.,TRBV5-6,.,TGTGCCAGCAGCTTGGCCTCGGCAGGGGATGGCTACACCTTC,CASSLASAGDGYTF
TRBJ2-1,.,TRBV5-1,.,TGCGCCAGCAGCTTCATAGGTGTCTACAATGAGCAGTTCTTC,CASSFIGVYNEQFF
TRBJ2-7,.,TRBV10-2,.,TGCGCCAGCAGCGAAAGCCGGGTCCCCTACGAGCAGTACTTC,CASSESRVPYEQYF
TRBJ1-5,.,TRBV28,many,TGTGCCAGCAGCACGACAGTGGGCAATCAGCCCCAGCATTTT,CASSTTVGNQPQHF
TRBJ2-5,.,TRBV7-6,many,TGTGCCAGCAGCTTAGCAATGATGAATGTAGGGCCGGAGGGAGAGACCCAGTACTTC,CASSLAMMNVGPEGETQYF
TRBJ2-3,.,TRBV5-4,few,TGTGCCAGCGGCCCGGCTATGTCCACAGATACGCAGTATTTT,CASGPAMSTDTQYF
TRBJ1-1,.,TRBV18,many,TGTGCCAGCTCACCACCCTCAGCCCAGAACACTGAAGCTTTCTTT,CASSPPSAQNTEAFF
TRBJ1-3,.,TRBV15,.,TGTGCCACCAGCGGGGGGTGGCGAAACACCATATATTTT,CATSGGWRNTIYF
TRBJ1-1,TRBD1,TRBV7-9,many,TGTGCCAGCAGCCCCATGACAGGGGGCGGCACTGAAGCTTTCTTT,CASSPMTGGGTEAFF
TRBJ2-1,.,TRBV11-2,many,TGTGCCAGCAGCCGAGACAGGCTAAGTTACAATGAGCAGTTCTTC,CASSRDRLSYNEQFF
TRBJ2-1,TRBD2,TRBV6-1,many,TGTGCCAGCAGTGAAGGTAGGGCTAGCGGATACAATGAGCAGTTCTTC,CASSEGRASGYNEQFF
TRBJ2-7,TRBD2,TRBV28,.,TGTGCCAGCGGACTAGCGGGGGGGAACTCCTACGAGCAGTACTTC,CASGLAGGNSYEQYF
TRBJ2-5,TRBD2,TRBV20-1,many,TGCAGTGCGCTAGCGGGAGTTACCGAGACCCAGTACTTC,CSALAGVTETQYF
TRBJ2-7,.,TRBV20-1,.,TGCAGTGCTAGAGAACACACAGGAGGAGACGAGCAGTACTTC,CSAREHTGGDEQYF
TRBJ1-4,.,TRBV5-1,many,TGTGCCAGCAGCTGGACCTCAACTAATGAAAAACTGTTTTTT,CASSWTSTNEKLFF
TRBJ2-3,TRBD1,TRBV30,many,TGTGCCCGCAATTCAGGGGGCTCGGATACAGATACGCAGTATTTT,CARNSGGSDTDTQYF
TRBJ1-2,TRBD1,TRBV5-1,many,TGCGCCAGCAGCGTACAGGGGAACGTTGGCTACACCTTC,CASSVQGNVGYTF
TRBJ1-1,.,TRBV7-2,many,TGTGCCAGCAGCCCCCCTTTCAGTCGGGGCAGGGTGAACACTGAAGCTTTCTTT,CASSPPFSRGRVNTEAFF
TRBJ1-1,.,TRBV4-1,many,TGCGCCAGCAGCCAGTTAATACCGGAAGGTTGGACTGAAGCTTTCTTT,CASSQLIPEGWTEAFF
TRBJ2-7,.,TRBV9,many,TGTGCCAGCAGCGTAGCGGACAGCTCCTACGAGCAGTACTTC,CASSVADSSYEQYF
TRBJ1-2,.,TRBV5-1,many,TGCGCCAGCAGCTCATCAGATAACTATGGCTACACCTTC,CASSSSDNYGYTF
TRBJ1-2,.,TRBV11-2,few,TGTGCCAGCAGCTTAGATGGGGGACCGATCTATGGCTACACCTTC,CASSLDGGPIYGYTF
TRBJ2-5,TRBD1,TRBV11-2,many,TGTGCCAGCAGCTTATATACAGGGGATGAGACCCAGTACTTC,CASSLYTGDETQYF